The rows below give T cell receptor beta chains drawn from one sample of a study of long-term antiretroviral therapy in people with HIV. TCRdb keeps only in-frame clones here, not all; method: immunoSEQ multiplex PCR. The table records about 16,000 clones, about 85% of them present only once. Source: unsorted PBMCs, taken 0.5 years after starting antiretroviral therapy. These receptors all stem from a woman aged 40 to 55 with HIV. The CDR3 runs from the conserved cysteine through the conserved F or W. A D gene is named only where the DNA matches it firmly. Clone size is given for some rows only: seen once, a few or many times, or a class if the clone is expanded.

j_call clone_size d_call v_call cdr3_nt cdr3_aa
TRBJ1-2 . . TRBV29-1 TGCAGCGTTGAAGATTCCCGGACTCCTCCGCCTTATGGCTACACCTTC CSVEDSRTPPPYGYTF
TRBJ2-2 few . TRBV7-6 TGTGCCAGCAGCTTCTCTGGAGGGACAACTCACACCGGGGAGCTGTTTTTT CASSFSGGTTHTGELFF
TRBJ2-3 few . TRBV4-3 TGCGCCAGCAGCCAAGACGGGGGAACCACAGATACGCAGTATTTT CASSQDGGTTDTQYF
TRBJ2-1 . TRBD2 TRBV11-2 TGTGCCAGCAGCTTAGCAGGCCTGGGGGGGAATGAGCAGTTCTTC CASSLAGLGGNEQFF
TRBJ2-7 . TRBD2 TRBV9 TGTGCCAGCAGCGTAGATAGCGGGTACTACGAGCAGTACTTC CASSVDSGYYEQYF
TRBJ1-2 . . TRBV2 TGTGCCAGCAGTGAAGGGGGGCGCGGCTATGGCTACACCTTC CASSEGGRGYGYTF
TRBJ2-6 . TRBD1 TRBV11-2 TGTGCCAGCAGCCGCGCAGGGGGCTCTGGGGCCAACGTCCTGACTTTC CASSRAGGSGANVLTF
TRBJ1-4 . . TRBV14 TGTGCCAGCAGCCAAGACGTGATGTGGGGGAGAGGTGAAAAACTGTTTTTT CASSQDVMWGRGEKLFF
TRBJ2-1 . TRBD2 TRBV19 TGTGCCAGTAGTATAGCTGGGGCGGGAGGACCCTCCTACAATGAGCAGTTCTTC CASSIAGAGGPSYNEQFF
TRBJ2-3 once . TRBV6-5 TGTGCCAGCAGTTACGCCGTTACAGATACGCAGTATTTT CASSYAVTDTQYF
TRBJ2-5 once . TRBV6-6 TGTGCCAGCAGTACGTTCGAGGGTCGGGGGAGAGAGACCCAGTACTTC CASSTFEGRGRETQYF
TRBJ1-2 . . TRBV5-5 TGTGCCAGCAGCTTCCACAAGGGGGTGGGCGGCTACACCTTC CASSFHKGVGGYTF
TRBJ2-1 . TRBD2 TRBV19 TGTGCCACAGCCGGTAGGGGACTAGCGGGAGGAAGGGATGAGCAGTTCTTC CATAGRGLAGGRDEQFF
TRBJ2-1 once . TRBV6-1 TGTGCCAGCAGTGAAGCGGGTAGCCTCGGGCACCCAAAGTACAATGAGCAGTTCTTC CASSEAGSLGHPKYNEQFF
TRBJ2-7 . . TRBV6-6 TGTGCCAGCAGTTTAAACTCCTACGAGCAGTACTTC CASSLNSYEQYF
TRBJ1-1 . . TRBV2 TGTGCCAGCGGACGGCCGAACACTGAAGCTTTCTTT CASGRPNTEAFF
TRBJ2-5 . TRBD1 TRBV7-8 TGTGCCAGCAGTTTCCTAGGACAGGGACTTCAAGAGACCCAGTACTTC CASSFLGQGLQETQYF
TRBJ2-1 once . TRBV6-1 TGTGCCAGCAGGCGGAACAATGAGCAGTTCTTC CASRRNNEQFF
TRBJ2-3 once . TRBV7-2 TGTGCCAGCAGCTTGGCCTGGGCAGATACGCAGTATTTT CASSLAWADTQYF
TRBJ2-7 . . TRBV25-1 TGTGCCAGCATGTTCGGGGACCTCGAGCAGTACTTC CASMFGDLEQYF
TRBJ2-5 . . TRBV7-9 TGTGCCAGCAGCTCTCCTATGGTGGTGACCCAGTACTTC CASSSPMVVTQYF
TRBJ2-1 . TRBD1 TRBV6-1 TGTGCCAGCAGTGAAGGACTGGACAGGGCTACTGAGCAGTTCTTC CASSEGLDRATEQFF
TRBJ2-3 . TRBD1 TRBV6-6 TGTGCCAGCAGTTACGGCAGGGGGCGGGGCACAGATACGCAGTATTTT CASSYGRGRGTDTQYF
TRBJ2-1 . . TRBV19 TGTGCCAGTAGGGGGGGAGAGGCAGCCTACAATGAGCAGTTCTTC CASRGGEAAYNEQFF
TRBJ2-3 . TRBD2 TRBV10-3 TGTGCCACCGCCTTAACTAGCGGGGTAAGCACAGATACGCAGTATTTT CATALTSGVSTDTQYF